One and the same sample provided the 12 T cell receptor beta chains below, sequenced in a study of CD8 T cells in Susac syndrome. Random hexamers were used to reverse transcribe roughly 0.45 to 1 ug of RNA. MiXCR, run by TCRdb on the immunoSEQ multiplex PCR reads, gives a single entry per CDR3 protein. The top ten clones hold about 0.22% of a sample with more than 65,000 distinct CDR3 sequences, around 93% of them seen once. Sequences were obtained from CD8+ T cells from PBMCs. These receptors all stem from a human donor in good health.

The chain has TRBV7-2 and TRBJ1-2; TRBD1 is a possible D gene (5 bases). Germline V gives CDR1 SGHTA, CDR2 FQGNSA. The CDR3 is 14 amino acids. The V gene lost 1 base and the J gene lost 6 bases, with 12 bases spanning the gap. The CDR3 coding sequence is TGTGCCAGCAGCTTAGGGGCAGGGAAGGATGGCTACACCTTC. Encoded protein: CASSLGAGKDGYTF.

The CDR3 here is CATGGLDMNTEAFF. The DNA for the CDR3 is TGTGCCACCGGGGGGTTGGATATGAACACTGAAGCTTTCTTT. The chain combines TRBV15 with TRBJ1-1; the D gene is possibly TRBD1 (5 bases). The germline CDR1 and CDR2 sequences are LNHNV and YYDKDF (reference sequence). CDR3 length equals 14 residues. V was trimmed by 8 bases and J by 0 bases, leaving 13 bases between them.

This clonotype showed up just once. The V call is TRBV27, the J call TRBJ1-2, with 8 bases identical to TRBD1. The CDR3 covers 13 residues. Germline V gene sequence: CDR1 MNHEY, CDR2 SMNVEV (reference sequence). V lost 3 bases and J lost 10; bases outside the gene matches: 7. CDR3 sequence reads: CASSFGTGTVYTF. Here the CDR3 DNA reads TGTGCCAGCAGTTTTGGGACAGGCACTGTCTACACCTTC.

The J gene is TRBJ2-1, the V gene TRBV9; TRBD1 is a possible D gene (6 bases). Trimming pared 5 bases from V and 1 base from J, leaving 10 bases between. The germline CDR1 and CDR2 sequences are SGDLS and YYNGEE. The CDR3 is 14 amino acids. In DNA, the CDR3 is TGTGCCAGCAGTCAGGGGAATTCCTACAATGAGCAGTTCTTC. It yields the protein CASSQGNSYNEQFF. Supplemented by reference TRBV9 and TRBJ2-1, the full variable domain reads DSGVTQTPKHLITATGQRVTLRCSPRSGDLSVYWYQQSLDQGLQFLIQYYNGEERAKGNILERFSAQQFPDLHSELNLSSLELGDSALYFCASSQGNSYNEQFFGPGTRLTVL.

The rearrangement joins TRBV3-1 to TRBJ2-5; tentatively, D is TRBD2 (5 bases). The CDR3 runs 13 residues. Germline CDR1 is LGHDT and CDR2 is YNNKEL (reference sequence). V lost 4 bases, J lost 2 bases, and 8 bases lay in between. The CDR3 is CASSPGGQETQYF. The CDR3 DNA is TGTGCCAGCAGCCCCGGAGGTCAAGAGACCCAGTACTTC.

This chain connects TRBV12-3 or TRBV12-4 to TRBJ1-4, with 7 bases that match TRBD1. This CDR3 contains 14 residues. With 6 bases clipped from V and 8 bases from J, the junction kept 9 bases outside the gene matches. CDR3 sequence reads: CASSRQGVAEKLFF. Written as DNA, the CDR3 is TGTGCCAGCAGCAGACAGGGAGTGGCGGAAAAACTGTTTTTT.

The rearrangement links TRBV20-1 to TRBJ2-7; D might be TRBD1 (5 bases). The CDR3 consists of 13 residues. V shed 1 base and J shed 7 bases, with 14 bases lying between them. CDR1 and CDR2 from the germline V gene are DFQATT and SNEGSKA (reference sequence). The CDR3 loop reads CSARGQGLREQYV. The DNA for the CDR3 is TGCAGTGCTAGAGGGCAGGGCTTACGGGAGCAGTACGTC.

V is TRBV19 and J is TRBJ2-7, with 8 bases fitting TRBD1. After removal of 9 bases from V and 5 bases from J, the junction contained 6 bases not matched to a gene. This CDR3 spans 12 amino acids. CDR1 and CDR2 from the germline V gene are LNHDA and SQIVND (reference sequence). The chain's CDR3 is CASGQGINEQYF. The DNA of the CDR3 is TGTGCCAGCGGACAGGGTATCAACGAGCAGTACTTC.

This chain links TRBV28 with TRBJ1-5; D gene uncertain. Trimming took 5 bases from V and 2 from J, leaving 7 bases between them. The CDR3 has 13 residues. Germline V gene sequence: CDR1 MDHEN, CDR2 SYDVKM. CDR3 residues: CASSPDGNQPQHF. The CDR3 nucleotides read TGTGCCAGCAGTCCGGACGGCAATCAGCCCCAGCATTTT.

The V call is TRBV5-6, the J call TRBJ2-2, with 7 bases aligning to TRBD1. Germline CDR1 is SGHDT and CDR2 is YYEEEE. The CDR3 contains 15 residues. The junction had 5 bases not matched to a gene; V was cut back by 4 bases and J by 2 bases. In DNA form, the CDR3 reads TGTGCCAGCAGCGGGGACAGCTTTAACACCGGGGAGCTGTTTTTT. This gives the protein CASSGDSFNTGELFF. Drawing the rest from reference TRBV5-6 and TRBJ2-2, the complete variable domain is DAGVTQSPTHLIKTRGQQVTLRCSPKSGHDTVSWYQQALGQGPQFIFQYYEEEERQRGNFPDRFSGHQFPNYSSELNVNALLLGDSALYLCASSGDSFNTGELFFGEGSRLTVL.

The CDR3 protein is CASSLRQNTEAFF. CDR3 sequence (DNA): TGCGCCAGCAGCTTGCGCCAGAACACTGAAGCTTTCTTT. This chain uses TRBV5-1 with TRBJ1-1, with D unclear. This CDR3 has 13 amino acids. Germline values: CDR1 SGHRS, CDR2 YFSETQ. V was clipped by 1 base and J by 1 base, with 5 bases between them.

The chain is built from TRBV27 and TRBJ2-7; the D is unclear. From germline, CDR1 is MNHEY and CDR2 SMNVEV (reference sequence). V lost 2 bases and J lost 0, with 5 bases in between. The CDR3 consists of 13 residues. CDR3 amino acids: CASSLVGSYEQYF. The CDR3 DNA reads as TGTGCCAGCAGTTTAGTCGGCTCCTACGAGCAGTACTTC.